This TCR beta chain is drawn from a study of cytomegalovirus exposure and HLA in healthy donors. Across the study: For the approximately 400 genotyped donors, 80% to 90% fell within the Caucasian-associated ancestry cluster.

V was cut by 2 bases and J by 0 bases, with 17 bases left in between. Per the germline V gene, CDR1 is GTSNPN and CDR2 is SVGIG (reference sequence). This CDR3 region has 17 residues. The PCR was carried out with 60 Vbeta primers and 13 Jbeta primers. Data came from immunoSEQ multiplex PCR; TCRdb stores just in-frame clones and leaves some out. Of 150,000 to 200,000 clones listed, about four fifths are singletons. The chain recombines TRBV30 with TRBJ1-5; D is unclear. Sequenced sample: PBMCs. The TCR was taken from a male donor in good health and CMV-seronegative. CDR3 protein: CAWSHDTDLYSNQPQHF. CDR3 in DNA: TGTGCCTGGAGTCATGATACAGACCTGTATAGCAATCAGCCCCAGCATTTT.